These 17 T cell receptor beta chains were sequenced from one sample in a study of cytomegalovirus exposure and HLA in healthy donors. 13 Jbeta primers and 60 Vbeta primers were used for the PCR. The method was immunoSEQ multiplex PCR; TCRdb's version includes in-frame clones alone and lacks a portion of them. Among fewer than 150,000 clones listed, about 80% were seen once. Sequenced sample: PBMCs. The receptor set was obtained from a woman aged 40 to 55 in good health and CMV-seropositive.

In the case of this clone: Other nucleotide sequences in the sample specify the same CDR3. The chain has TRBV7-6 and TRBJ2-2, with D unclear. The CDR3 loop spans 13 amino acids. The germline V gene encodes CDR1 SGHVS and CDR2 FNYEAQ. The germline V and J ends were trimmed by 5 bases and 5 bases, with 9 bases remaining between them. DNA for the CDR3: TGTGCCAGCAGCCGTAGCCAAACCGGGGAGCTGTTTTTT. Translating gives CASSRSQTGELFF.

The chain carries TRBV4-2 and TRBJ2-5; D uncertain. The CDR3 sequence is 14 residues long. Germline CDR1 and CDR2: LGHNA and YNFKEQ. V was shortened by 0 bases and J by 10 bases, with 15 bases between the two germline ends. CDR3 coding DNA: TGTGCCAGCAGCCAAGATTCCCAACCTGGAGACCAGTACTTC. This translates into CASSQDSQPGDQYF.

In its sample, this clone was seen once. This rearrangement joins TRBV15 to TRBJ2-2, with D possibly being TRBD2 (5 bases). The CDR3 totals 16 residues. Trimming took 4 bases from V and 4 from J, leaving 16 bases between them. Germline V gene sequence: CDR1 LNHNV, CDR2 YYDKDF (reference sequence). The chain's CDR3 is CATSTGRTSSTGELFF. DNA of the CDR3: TGTGCCACCAGCACCGGACGGACTTCAAGCACCGGGGAGCTGTTTTTT.

This clone was picked up a small number of times. V gene TRBV7-8 combines with J gene TRBJ2-3; 8 nucleotides agree with TRBD1. Germline CDR1 is SGHVS and CDR2 is FQNEAQ. Germline trimming cut 5 bases from V and 2 bases from J; bases unmatched to any gene: 6. This CDR3 has 15 amino acids. CDR3 DNA: TGTGCCAGCAGCCTACGGGACAGGTCCACAGATACGCAGTATTTT. Its translation: CASSLRDRSTDTQYF.

This chain links TRBV5-1 with TRBJ2-7; TRBD2 agrees at 11 bases. Germline trimming cut 6 bases from V and 3 bases from J; bases unmatched to any gene: 11. The CDR3 extends over 16 amino acids. The germline V gene encodes CDR1 SGHRS and CDR2 YFSETQ. The CDR3 loop is CASMALAGATVYEQYF. CDR3 coding DNA: TGCGCCAGCATGGCACTAGCGGGAGCAACGGTCTACGAGCAGTACTTC.

V is TRBV6-5 and J is TRBJ1-2; 7 bases match TRBD1. The length of the CDR3 is 13 residues. Germline loops: CDR1 MNHEY, CDR2 SVGAGI. The V segment lost 6 bases and the J segment 5 bases; nucleotides outside the gene matches: 6. The CDR3 DNA is TGTGCCAGCAGCCGGACAGGACGGTATGGCTACACCTTC. Protein sequence: CASSRTGRYGYTF.

The rearrangement uses TRBV4-1 and TRBJ2-3, with 10 bases identical to TRBD2. There are 16 residues in the CDR3. Germline assignment: CDR1 MGHRA and CDR2 YSYEKL. V shed 6 bases, J shed 2 bases, and the junction held 8 bases outside the gene matches. DNA for the CDR3: TGCGCCAGCAGGCAACCGCTAGCGGGAGTCACAGATACGCAGTATTTT. Translation gives CASRQPLAGVTDTQYF.

Concerning this clone itself: One junction end does not reproduce the germline sequence, and a read error may be involved. The rearrangement uses TRBV7-9 and TRBJ1-2; TRBD1 aligns across 7 bases. Germline-derived CDR1 and CDR2 are SEHNR and FQNEAQ (reference sequence). The CDR3 covers 13 residues. CDR3: CSSQKGADYGYTF. DNA of the CDR3: TGTTCCAGCCAAAAGGGGGCGGACTATGGCTACACCTTC.

This clone occurred a few times. The chain carries TRBV7-2 and TRBJ1-5; a possible D gene is TRBD1 (6 bases). With 1 base removed from V and 3 bases from J, the gap between germline ends came to 10 bases. CDR1 SGHTA and CDR2 FQGNSA come from the germline V gene. The CDR3 has 15 amino acids. The CDR3 reads CASSLDRDINQPQHF. CDR3 nucleotides: TGTGCCAGCAGCTTAGACAGGGATATCAATCAGCCCCAGCATTTT.

The chain links TRBV5-1 to TRBJ2-6; possibly TRBD2 for D (5 bases). This CDR3 is 16 amino acids long. The germline gives CDR1 SGHRS, CDR2 YFSETQ. Trimming shortened V by 3 bases and J by 0 bases, and 10 bases separated the two germline ends. CDR3 nucleotides: TGCGCCAGCAGCTGGACGGGAAGCTCTGGGGCCAACGTCCTGACTTTC. This encodes CASSWTGSSGANVLTF.

CDR3 sequence: CASSGLAGRGADTQHF. The CDR3 region has the DNA TGTGCCAGCAGTGGACTAGCGGGACGGGGCGCAGATACGCAGCATTTT. The chain has TRBV6-1 and TRBJ2-3; possibly TRBD1 for D (5 bases). Gene TRBJ1-5 matches the end of the DNA better, so the J call may be wrong. Germline CDR1 reads MNHNS; CDR2 reads SASEGT. The CDR3 loop spans 16 amino acids.

The genes are TRBV30 and TRBJ2-5; D is possibly TRBD1 (5 bases). The germline V gene has CDR1 GTSNPN and CDR2 SVGIG (reference sequence). The V and J ends lost 5 bases and 4 bases respectively, with 17 bases between them. CDR3 length: 14 residues. CDR3 protein: CAWSPRALGETQYF. CDR3 coding DNA: TGTGCCTGGTCACCCAGGGCCCTGGGAGAGACCCAGTACTTC.

The chain is built from TRBV2 and TRBJ2-7, with a tentative D call TRBD2 (5 bases). With 5 bases removed from V and 6 bases from J, the gap between germline ends came to 14 bases. Germline loops: CDR1 SNHLY, CDR2 FYNNEI. The CDR3 length is 13 residues. CDR3 sequence (DNA): TGTGCCAGCAGTAAGGACCTGGCGGGCGAGCAGTACTTC. This translates into CASSKDLAGEQYF.

V is TRBV7-8 and J is TRBJ2-1; maybe TRBD2 (6 bases). The CDR3 extends over 16 amino acids. Looked up from germline, CDR1 is SGHVS and CDR2 is FQNEAQ. Deletions cut 5 bases from V and 4 bases from J, with 18 bases between. The CDR3 sequence is CASSPGPSGQYNEQFF. Here the CDR3 DNA reads TGTGCCAGCAGCCCCGGCCCCAGCGGGCAGTACAATGAGCAGTTCTTC.

CDR3 residues: CSVVKEGNEQFF. The CDR3 DNA reads as TGCAGCGTTGTTAAGGAGGGCAATGAGCAGTTCTTC. The V call is TRBV29-1, the J call TRBJ2-1; weak D call: TRBD2 (6 bases). The CDR3 sequence is 12 residues long. Trimming removed 4 bases from V and 6 bases from J, with 10 bases in between. The germline CDR1 and CDR2 sequences are SQVTM and ANQGSEA.

The gene calls are TRBV5-1 and TRBJ1-3, with a weak D call TRBD1 (6 bases). The CDR3 extends over 16 amino acids. V was pared by 4 bases and J by 3 bases, with 17 bases between. Germline V gives CDR1 SGHRS, CDR2 YFSETQ. CDR3 amino acids: CASSDRTGTGGNTIYF. DNA of the CDR3: TGCGCCAGCAGCGATCGAACAGGGACGGGTGGAAACACCATATATTTT. The whole variable domain, filled in from reference TRBV5-1 and TRBJ1-3, reads KAGVTQTPRYLIKTRGQQVTLSCSPISGHRSVSWYQQTPGQGLQFLFEYFSETQRNKGNFPGRFSGRQFSNSRSEMNVSTLELGDSALYLCASSDRTGTGGNTIYFGEGSWLTVV.

The V gene is TRBV9, the J gene TRBJ2-1; 11 bases agree with TRBD2. The CDR3 has 18 residues. V gave up 0 bases and J gave up 10 bases; unmatched junction bases: 15. CDR1 SGDLS and CDR2 YYNGEE come from the germline V gene. Here the CDR3 DNA reads TGTGCCAGCAGCGTAGGAAATAGCGGGAGGGCCGGAATAGAGGAGCAGTTCTTC. As protein: CASSVGNSGRAGIEEQFF.